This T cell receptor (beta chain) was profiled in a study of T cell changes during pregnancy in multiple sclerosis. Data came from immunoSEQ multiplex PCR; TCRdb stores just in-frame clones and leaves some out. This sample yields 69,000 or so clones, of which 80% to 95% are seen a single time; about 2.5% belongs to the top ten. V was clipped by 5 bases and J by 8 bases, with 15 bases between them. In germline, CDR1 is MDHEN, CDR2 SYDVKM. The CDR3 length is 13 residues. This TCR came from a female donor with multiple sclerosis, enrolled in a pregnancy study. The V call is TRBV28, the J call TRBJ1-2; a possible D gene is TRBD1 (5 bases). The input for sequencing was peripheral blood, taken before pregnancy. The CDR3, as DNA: TGTGCCAGCAGTCTTTTACGGGGGAGGGGCTACACCTTC. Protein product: CASSLLRGRGYTF.